The text below deals with one T cell receptor (beta chain). Its antigen is unidentified. V gave up 3 bases and J gave up 0 bases, with 12 bases separating them. Germline CDR1 is GTSNPN and CDR2 is SVGIG (reference sequence). This CDR3 has 14 amino acids. TCRdb re-called the 5' RACE reads with MiXCR, one entry per CDR3 protein. The data show 450,000 to 650,000 distinct CDR3 sequences, over 8.5% seen once. The data were obtained in a study of identical twins. Each donor was a healthy Caucasian. Study-wide results and limits: Models underestimated how often monozygotic twins shared out-of-frame TCR alpha. Whereas memory repertoires showed no such difference, abundant cord blood beta clonotypes carried fewer insertions. Not following the same donors, the study drew its conclusions from cross-sectional statistical analysis.

These records were also assigned to another study, of yellow fever vaccine responses in identical twins.

The clonotype comes from a young woman in good health. Sequenced input: PBMCs. J is TRBJ2-7 and V is TRBV30; D unclear. CDR3 amino acids: CAWRGGPTSYEQYF. The CDR3 DNA sequence: TGTGCCTGGAGGGGCGGTCCTACCTCCTACGAGCAGTACTTC.